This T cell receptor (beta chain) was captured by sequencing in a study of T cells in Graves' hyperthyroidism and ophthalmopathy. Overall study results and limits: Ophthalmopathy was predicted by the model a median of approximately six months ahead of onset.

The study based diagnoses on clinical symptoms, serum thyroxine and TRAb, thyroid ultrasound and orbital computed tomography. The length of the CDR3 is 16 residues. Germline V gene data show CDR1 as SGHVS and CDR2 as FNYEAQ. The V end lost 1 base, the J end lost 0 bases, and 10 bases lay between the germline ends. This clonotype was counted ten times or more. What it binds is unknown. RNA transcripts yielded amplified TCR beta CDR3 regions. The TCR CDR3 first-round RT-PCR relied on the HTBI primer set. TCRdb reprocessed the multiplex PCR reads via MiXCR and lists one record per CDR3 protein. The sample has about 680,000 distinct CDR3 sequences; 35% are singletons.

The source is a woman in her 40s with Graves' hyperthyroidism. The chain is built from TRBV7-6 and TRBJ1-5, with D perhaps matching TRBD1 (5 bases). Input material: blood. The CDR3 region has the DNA TGTGCCAGCAGCTTAGATGGGGGTCCTAGCAATCAGCCCCAGCATTTT. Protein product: CASSLDGGPSNQPQHF.